This is a list of T cell receptor beta chains from one sample in a study of a mutant IDH1 vaccine in newly diagnosed glioma. Produced via immunoSEQ multiplex PCR; TCRdb's table is partial and in-frame only. This table holds about 33,000 clones, 65% to 80% found once. Their antigens are not known. The sequences come from PBMCs, collected from a glioma patient whose treatment included an IDH1 peptide vaccine. These receptors were taken from a man in his forties with glioma. CDR3s include the opening cysteine and the closing phenylalanine or tryptophan. D genes are given only for firm matches. Not all rows give a size; the values are once, few, many and, for expanded clones, a class.

CDR3nt: TGTGCCTCCCAAATTCCCGTGCAGGCAGTAACTGAAGCTTTCTTT; CDR3aa: CASQIPVQAVTEAFF; j_gene: TRBJ1-1; v_gene: TRBV7-2; d_gene: NA; abundance: once
CDR3nt: TGTGCCAGCTCACCACTAAGCGGGAGGGCCAGTAATGAGCAGTTCTTC; CDR3aa: CASSPLSGRASNEQFF; j_gene: TRBJ2-1; v_gene: TRBV18; d_gene: TRBD2; abundance: NA
CDR3nt: TGTGCCAGCAGTGAGTACAGTTTATCGACTGAAGCTTTCTTT; CDR3aa: CASSEYSLSTEAFF; j_gene: TRBJ1-1; v_gene: TRBV25-1; d_gene: NA; abundance: few
CDR3nt: TGTGCCAGCAGCCAAGATCTCGCAGGGAGGGATGGCTACACCTTC; CDR3aa: CASSQDLAGRDGYTF; j_gene: TRBJ1-2; v_gene: TRBV14; d_gene: NA; abundance: NA
CDR3nt: TGTGCCAGCAGCCTACAGGGCGTCGACACTGAAGCTTTCTTT; CDR3aa: CASSLQGVDTEAFF; j_gene: TRBJ1-1; v_gene: TRBV5-6; d_gene: NA; abundance: NA
CDR3nt: TGTGCCAGCGGGACGGGCAGAGGCGGGGAGCTGTTTTTT; CDR3aa: CASGTGRGGELFF; j_gene: TRBJ2-2; v_gene: TRBV11-3; d_gene: NA; abundance: NA
CDR3nt: TGTGCCAGCAGTTCAGGGCGGGAGGGCCGTCTAAGCGAGCAGTACTTC; CDR3aa: CASSSGREGRLSEQYF; j_gene: TRBJ2-7; v_gene: TRBV28; d_gene: TRBD2; abundance: NA
CDR3nt: TGCGCCAGCAGCCAAACAGGGCGGGAGCCGGATGAGCAGTTCTTC; CDR3aa: CASSQTGREPDEQFF; j_gene: TRBJ2-1; v_gene: TRBV5-1; d_gene: NA; abundance: NA
CDR3nt: TGTGCCAGCAGCTTAGGTGGAACAGATACGCAGTATTTT; CDR3aa: CASSLGGTDTQYF; j_gene: TRBJ2-3; v_gene: TRBV13; d_gene: NA; abundance: NA
CDR3nt: TGCGCCAGCAGCTTGGTTCCCAGCGGGAGCGATGAGCAGTTCTTC; CDR3aa: CASSLVPSGSDEQFF; j_gene: TRBJ2-1; v_gene: TRBV5-1; d_gene: TRBD2; abundance: NA
CDR3nt: TGTGCCAGCAGCACCGCCGGGACAGGGACTGGGGAGCTGTTTTTT; CDR3aa: CASSTAGTGTGELFF; j_gene: TRBJ2-2; v_gene: TRBV6-1; d_gene: TRBD1; abundance: NA
CDR3nt: TGTGCCAGCAGTGCTCTCAGGGACGGGGGCCCAGATACGCAGTATTTT; CDR3aa: CASSALRDGGPDTQYF; j_gene: TRBJ2-3; v_gene: TRBV6-1; d_gene: NA; abundance: NA
CDR3nt: TGTGCCAGCAGTGCGCGGGGGGGAGGGTCCTACGAGCAGTACTTC; CDR3aa: CASSARGGGSYEQYF; j_gene: TRBJ2-7; v_gene: TRBV27; d_gene: TRBD2; abundance: NA
CDR3nt: TGTGCCAGCAGTTCCTATGGGACTAGCGGGAGGGCCTTTTACAATGAGCAGTTCTTC; CDR3aa: CASSSYGTSGRAFYNEQFF; j_gene: TRBJ2-1; v_gene: TRBV27; d_gene: TRBD2; abundance: NA
CDR3nt: TGTGCCTGGGACCAGGGGGCTCTTAATGAAAAACTGTTTTTT; CDR3aa: CAWDQGALNEKLFF; j_gene: TRBJ1-4; v_gene: TRBV30; d_gene: TRBD1; abundance: NA
CDR3nt: TGTGCCTGGAGTGTACCCTGGGAGGGGGAAGAAGGGAGCCAGTACTTC; CDR3aa: CAWSVPWEGEEGSQYF; j_gene: TRBJ2-5; v_gene: TRBV30; d_gene: NA; abundance: few
CDR3nt: TGCGCCAGCAGCTTGGCGGGGGGCGAGGACACTGAAGCTTTCTTT; CDR3aa: CASSLAGGEDTEAFF; j_gene: TRBJ1-1; v_gene: TRBV5-1; d_gene: NA; abundance: NA
CDR3nt: TGTGCCAGCAGCTTATTCGCGGGAGGACTCACCTACGAGCAGTACTTC; CDR3aa: CASSLFAGGLTYEQYF; j_gene: TRBJ2-7; v_gene: TRBV7-9; d_gene: TRBD2; abundance: NA
CDR3nt: TGTGCCAGCAGCTTCCCGGGAGAAGAGACCCAGTACTTC; CDR3aa: CASSFPGEETQYF; j_gene: TRBJ2-5; v_gene: TRBV11-2; d_gene: NA; abundance: NA
CDR3nt: TGTGCCAGCAGTGAAGGGAGGTCCAGTGAGCAGTTCTTC; CDR3aa: CASSEGRSSEQFF; j_gene: TRBJ2-1; v_gene: TRBV2; d_gene: NA; abundance: NA
CDR3nt: TGTGCCAGCCTGGACAGGGGTGTTTTCGTGGACGAGCAGTACTTC; CDR3aa: CASLDRGVFVDEQYF; j_gene: TRBJ2-7; v_gene: TRBV2; d_gene: TRBD1; abundance: NA
CDR3nt: TGTGCCTGGAGCCCCTTTACTAGCGGGAGTTGGTATGAGCAGTTCTTC; CDR3aa: CAWSPFTSGSWYEQFF; j_gene: TRBJ2-1; v_gene: TRBV30; d_gene: TRBD2; abundance: NA
CDR3nt: TGTGCCAGTAGTATAGGAGGCGCAGAACCAACCCATTATGGCTACACCTTC; CDR3aa: CASSIGGAEPTHYGYTF; j_gene: TRBJ1-2; v_gene: TRBV19; d_gene: NA; abundance: NA
CDR3nt: TGTGCCAGCAGCATCTCGGACAGGGGAAGCAATGAGCAGTTCTTC; CDR3aa: CASSISDRGSNEQFF; j_gene: TRBJ2-1; v_gene: TRBV7-9; d_gene: TRBD1; abundance: NA
CDR3nt: TGTGCCAGCAGTGAAGCACCTGGGTCGGGGTACTATGGCTACACCTTC; CDR3aa: CASSEAPGSGYYGYTF; j_gene: TRBJ1-2; v_gene: TRBV6-1; d_gene: NA; abundance: once
CDR3nt: TGTGCCAGCAGCCCGCAAGCGGGAGGGCCCTCGGAGCAGTTCTTC; CDR3aa: CASSPQAGGPSEQFF; j_gene: TRBJ2-1; v_gene: TRBV7-2; d_gene: TRBD2; abundance: NA
CDR3nt: TGTGCCAGCAGTTACCTAGGCCAAGGGAATGAGCAGTTCTTC; CDR3aa: CASSYLGQGNEQFF; j_gene: TRBJ2-1; v_gene: TRBV6-5; d_gene: NA; abundance: NA
CDR3nt: TGTGCCAGCAGCCCGCTAGCGAACACTGAAGCTTTCTTT; CDR3aa: CASSPLANTEAFF; j_gene: TRBJ1-1; v_gene: TRBV7-8; d_gene: NA; abundance: few
CDR3nt: TGCGCCAGCAGCCAAGATCGGGGATTGGGTTACAATGAGCAGTTCTTC; CDR3aa: CASSQDRGLGYNEQFF; j_gene: TRBJ2-1; v_gene: TRBV4-3; d_gene: NA; abundance: NA
CDR3nt: TGTGCCAGCAGCTTATCCCACAGGCTCTCCTACGAGCAGTACTTC; CDR3aa: CASSLSHRLSYEQYF; j_gene: TRBJ2-7; v_gene: TRBV5-6; d_gene: NA; abundance: NA
CDR3nt: TGTGCCAGTATACGGGACAGGGGATCTACCGGGGAGCTGTTTTTT; CDR3aa: CASIRDRGSTGELFF; j_gene: TRBJ2-2; v_gene: TRBV19; d_gene: TRBD1; abundance: NA
CDR3nt: TGCGCCAGCAGCTTTGAGGCACCCCAAGATACGCAGTATTTT; CDR3aa: CASSFEAPQDTQYF; j_gene: TRBJ2-3; v_gene: TRBV5-1; d_gene: NA; abundance: NA
CDR3nt: TGCGCCAGCAGCTTGGAGGCAGGGTCAGATACGCAGTATTTT; CDR3aa: CASSLEAGSDTQYF; j_gene: TRBJ2-3; v_gene: TRBV5-1; d_gene: NA; abundance: NA
CDR3nt: TGTGCCAGCTCTCACGTGCATCAGCCCCAGCATTTT; CDR3aa: CASSHVHQPQHF; j_gene: TRBJ1-5; v_gene: TRBV6-1; d_gene: NA; abundance: few
CDR3nt: TGTGCCAGCAGGGGCGGCCCTGAAGCTTTCTTT; CDR3aa: CASRGGPEAFF; j_gene: TRBJ1-1; v_gene: TRBV6-1; d_gene: NA; abundance: NA
CDR3nt: TGTGCCAGCAGCTATACCGGGTCAGCAGCGGGAAAACTGTTTTTT; CDR3aa: CASSYTGSAAGKLFF; j_gene: TRBJ1-4; v_gene: TRBV7-6; d_gene: NA; abundance: few
CDR3nt: TGTGCCAGCAGGGAAATAGCGGGAGGGGCCTACGAGCAGTACTTC; CDR3aa: CASREIAGGAYEQYF; j_gene: TRBJ2-7; v_gene: TRBV6-1; d_gene: TRBD2; abundance: NA
CDR3nt: TGTGCCAGCAGATTAGGCGGGAGCTCCTACAATGAGCAGTTCTTC; CDR3aa: CASRLGGSSYNEQFF; j_gene: TRBJ2-1; v_gene: TRBV27; d_gene: TRBD2; abundance: NA
CDR3nt: TGTGCCAGCAGCAGGGGGGGACAGGGCAGAGGCTATGGCTACACCTTC; CDR3aa: CASSRGGQGRGYGYTF; j_gene: TRBJ1-2; v_gene: TRBV5-8; d_gene: TRBD1; abundance: NA
CDR3nt: TGTGCCAGCAGCAGCGGCAGGGCCCCCTACAATGAGCAGTTCTTC; CDR3aa: CASSSGRAPYNEQFF; j_gene: TRBJ2-1; v_gene: TRBV9; d_gene: NA; abundance: NA
CDR3nt: TGTGCCAGCAGCGCGGGCCTGAACACTGAAGCTTTCTTT; CDR3aa: CASSAGLNTEAFF; j_gene: TRBJ1-1; v_gene: TRBV9; d_gene: NA; abundance: NA
CDR3nt: TGTGCCAGCAGCTTATCAGGGAACTCCTACGAGCAGTACTTC; CDR3aa: CASSLSGNSYEQYF; j_gene: TRBJ2-7; v_gene: TRBV11-2; d_gene: NA; abundance: NA
CDR3nt: TGTGCCAGCAGCCTCATCCCGACAGGGGCGAACTATGGCTACACCTTC; CDR3aa: CASSLIPTGANYGYTF; j_gene: TRBJ1-2; v_gene: TRBV5-5; d_gene: TRBD1; abundance: once
CDR3nt: TGTGCCAGCAGCCGCCCGGGGTCTAACTATGGCTACACCTTC; CDR3aa: CASSRPGSNYGYTF; j_gene: TRBJ1-2; v_gene: TRBV6-5; d_gene: NA; abundance: few
CDR3nt: TGTGCCAGCAGGCCGGGACACACATACAATGAGCAGTTCTTC; CDR3aa: CASRPGHTYNEQFF; j_gene: TRBJ2-1; v_gene: TRBV6-4; d_gene: NA; abundance: NA
CDR3nt: TGCGCCAGCGGACATAGGGGCGGGGGCACTGAAGCTTTCTTT; CDR3aa: CASGHRGGGTEAFF; j_gene: TRBJ1-1; v_gene: TRBV10-2; d_gene: NA; abundance: NA
CDR3nt: TGTGCCAGCTCCTCAGCGGGGGTGAGCACAGATACGCAGTATTTT; CDR3aa: CASSSAGVSTDTQYF; j_gene: TRBJ2-3; v_gene: TRBV27; d_gene: TRBD2; abundance: once